The sequence of this TCR beta chain was determined in a study of vaccination effects on CD4 cells after COVID-19. This table comes from immunoSEQ multiplex PCR, and its TCRdb copy is limited to in-frame clones, with some not included. The sample has roughly 70,000 clones; around 70% are singletons. CD4+ T cells specific for antigen were expanded with viral peptide pools by the ViraFEST assay before sequencing. Isolation of CD4+ T cells took place after approximately 10 days of culture. Every participant took two doses of the BNT162b2 or mRNA-1273 vaccine. Germline loops: CDR1 SGHRS, CDR2 YFSETQ. The CDR3 has 11 residues. Trimming shortened V by 4 bases and J by 2 bases, and 3 bases separated the two germline ends. Points on this clone: The antigen remains unidentified.

The chain carries TRBV5-1 and TRBJ2-5; no reliable D call. This TCR was sampled from a human donor who received a COVID-19 vaccine. Sequenced material: CD4+ T cells from PBMCs cultured with HCoV-229E spike peptides, taken after COVID-19 vaccination. In DNA form, the CDR3 reads TGCGCCAGCAGCATTCAAGAGACCCAGTACTTC. Translated: CASSIQETQYF.